A selection of T cell receptor beta chains follows, all from one sample in a study of identical twins. MiXCR was run by TCRdb on the 5' RACE reads, yielding one entry per CDR3 protein. The sample lists hundreds of thousands of distinct CDR3 sequences, roughly 8% occurring once. These data also formed part of another study, on yellow fever vaccine responses in identical twins.

The material sequenced was PBMCs. The source of these receptors is a woman between 18 and 29 years old in good health. Each CDR3 is given without its conserved first and last residue.

j_gene	v_gene	CDR3aa
TRBJ2-2	TRBV11-2	ASSLGVGLAGNTGELF
TRBJ2-7	TRBV7-3	ASSLNRLAGGPYEQY
TRBJ2-3	TRBV29-1	SVRTDTQY
TRBJ2-7	TRBV20-1	SARSRGPREQY
TRBJ2-6	TRBV4-2	ASSQEIGQGRSGANVLT
TRBJ2-4	TRBV5-1	ASSFADRGQNIQY
TRBJ2-5	TRBV2	ASRSRGQVVETQY
TRBJ2-7	TRBV12-3/TRBV12-4	ASRGASGKGYEQY
TRBJ1-5	TRBV15	ATSRDLGQGAGLGNQPQH
TRBJ2-7	TRBV4-3	ASSQARLGTEQY
TRBJ2-7	TRBV14	ASSQNRWSEQY
TRBJ1-2	TRBV5-6	ASSLALEEPYGYT
TRBJ2-7	TRBV5-1	ASSPGTGTGIGYEQY
TRBJ2-3	TRBV29-1	SATPLGQGTDTQY
TRBJ2-5	TRBV28	ASSLIFSGRPETQY
TRBJ2-5	TRBV10-3	AISVNQGAEGETQY
TRBJ2-7	TRBV15	ATSGGTAPYEQY
TRBJ2-1	TRBV10-3	AISSGERENYNEQF
TRBJ2-7	TRBV5-1	ASSLGQGDYEQY
TRBJ2-1	TRBV4-3	ASSQDRLAGQF
TRBJ2-3	TRBV7-7	ASSLGDRGSDTQY
TRBJ2-2	TRBV20-1	SATLGPTNTGELF
TRBJ1-3	TRBV28	ASSFPVSGNTIY
TRBJ2-7	TRBV27	ASSSRDRWYEQY
TRBJ2-5	TRBV20-1	SARDQEQLHETQY
TRBJ2-7	TRBV7-9	ASNYWGYEQY
TRBJ2-7	TRBV20-1	SAAQTGLSYEQY
TRBJ1-6	TRBV7-9	IIENSPLH
TRBJ2-7	TRBV28	ASSLCPLGAGVCEQY
TRBJ2-3	TRBV6-5	ASSYSRGGASSTDTQY
TRBJ2-7	TRBV12-3/TRBV12-4	ASSPWTSGGNYEQY
TRBJ2-3	TRBV29-1	SVEGQLTDTQY
TRBJ2-5	TRBV6-2/TRBV6-3	ASSPGLADQETQY
TRBJ1-1	TRBV6-2/TRBV6-3	ASRYWTGKGDTEAF
TRBJ2-3	TRBV20-1	SAVIDTRGGGLTDTQY